A single sample gave rise to the 28 T cell receptor beta chains below, sequenced in a study of CD8 T cells in ankylosing spondylitis. TCRdb analysed the 5' RACE reads with MiXCR anew, one entry per CDR3 protein. The sample lists 250,000 to 300,000 distinct CDR3 sequences; under 20% were seen once. The sequenced material came from blood, either unsorted or a sorted T cell fraction (not recorded which). These TCRs come from a male donor with ankylosing spondylitis or in good health (not recorded which).

The rearrangement links TRBV7-2 to TRBJ2-7; the match to TRBD2 covers 8 bases. After removal of 6 bases from V and 4 bases from J, the junction contained 5 bases not matched to a gene. The CDR3 has 13 residues. Germline assignment: CDR1 SGHTA and CDR2 FQGNSA. CDR3 sequence (DNA): TGTGCCAGCAGACAAAGCGGGAGATACGAGCAGTACTTC. Amino acid sequence: CASRQSGRYEQYF.

The chain employs TRBV6-5 and TRBJ1-3; D remains unclear. V shed 2 bases and J shed 0 bases, with 11 bases lying between them. The CDR3 is 16 residues long. CDR1 is MNHEY, CDR2 SVGAGI, per germline. The CDR3, as DNA: TGTGCCAGCAGTTACGGGCCCGGCAGCTCTGGAAACACCATATATTTT. Its protein product is CASSYGPGSSGNTIYF.

This clonotype was found many times. The chain uses TRBV7-2 and TRBJ2-7; TRBD2 matches at 13 bases. V lost 4 bases, J lost 6 bases, and 3 bases stayed unmatched. CDR1 and CDR2 from the germline V gene are SGHTA and FQGNSA. The CDR3 is 14 amino acids. CDR3 sequence (DNA): TGTGCCAGCAGCTCCGGACTAGCGGGAGCCGAGCAGTACTTC. Translated: CASSSGLAGAEQYF.

Concerning this clonotype: One end of the junction fails to match germline, which may point to a read error. V usage is TRBV7-7 and J usage is TRBJ2-5; perhaps TRBD1 as D (5 bases). The CDR3 is 13 amino acids. Per the germline V gene, CDR1 is SSHAT and CDR2 is FNYEAQ (reference sequence). CDR3 loop: CASSYRPEETQYF. In DNA, the CDR3 is TGTGCTAGCAGCTACAGGCCCGAAGAGACCCAGTACTTC. Together with reference TRBV7-7 and TRBJ2-5, the CDR3 gives the full variable domain: GAGVSQSPRYKVTKRGQDVTLRCDPISSHATLYWYQQALGQGPEFLTYFNYEAQPDKSGLPSDRFSAERPEGSISTLTIQRTEQRDSAMYRCASSYRPEETQYFGPGTRLLVL.

This clonotype has ten or more counts. This sequence joins TRBV3-1 and TRBJ2-7, with D perhaps TRBD1 (5 bases). With 5 bases removed from V and 3 bases from J, the gap between germline ends came to 20 bases. CDR1 is LGHDT, CDR2 YNNKEL, per germline (reference sequence). This CDR3 spans 16 amino acids. CDR3 nucleotide sequence: TGTGCCAGCAGCAACGACTTACAGGAATGGATCTACGAGCAGTACTTC. Translation gives CASSNDLQEWIYEQYF.

In its sample, this clonotype was seen many times. The chain carries TRBV9 and TRBJ2-1; 9 nucleotides match TRBD2. There are 15 residues in the CDR3. Germline loops: CDR1 SGDLS, CDR2 YYNGEE. Trimming cost V 3 bases and J 8 bases; bases outside gene matches: 9. The CDR3 is CASSGAIAGADEQFF. CDR3 DNA: TGTGCCAGCAGCGGCGCCATAGCGGGAGCGGATGAGCAGTTCTTC.

The chain recombines TRBV4-3 with TRBJ2-5; 8 positions match TRBD2. The ends lost 0 bases at V and 5 bases at J; junction bases unmatched: 8. Germline-derived CDR1 and CDR2 are LGHNA and YSLEER. This CDR3 comprises 16 residues. The DNA of the CDR3 is TGCGCCAGCAGCCAAGAGGCTAGCGGGTTGGGGGAGACCCAGTACTTC. Amino acids: CASSQEASGLGETQYF.

V and J are TRBV7-9 and TRBJ2-1, with TRBD1 as a possible D gene (7 bases). V lost 3 bases and J lost 7, with 10 bases in between. The length of the CDR3 is 13 residues. Germline lookup yields CDR1 SEHNR and CDR2 FQNEAQ (reference sequence). The CDR3 DNA follows: TGTGCCAGCAGCTTGACAGGGAGGAATGAGCAGTTCTTC. It yields the protein CASSLTGRNEQFF.

The chain combines TRBV23-1 with TRBJ2-7, with 9 bases that match TRBD2. TRBV23-1 is an ORF for which the function is uncertain. The CDR3 length is 15 residues. With 2 bases clipped from V and 6 bases from J, the junction kept 8 bases outside the gene matches. As DNA, the CDR3 is TGCGCCAGCAGTCAACCCAGCGGGAGGTCCCGCGAGCAGTACTTC. Protein: CASSQPSGRSREQYF.

A few counts support this clonotype. This CDR3 is CSARVAEGGSKNIQYF. CDR3 DNA: TGCAGTGCTAGAGTCGCGGAAGGGGGGTCCAAAAACATTCAGTACTTC. The V call is TRBV20-1, the J call TRBJ2-4, with D tentatively TRBD1 or TRBD2 (6 bases each). The CDR3 length is 16 residues. V gave up 1 base and J gave up 2 bases, with 15 bases separating them. Germline V gene data show CDR1 as DFQATT and CDR2 as SNEGSKA (reference sequence).

This clonotype was counted between two and nine times. The chain uses TRBV6-4 and TRBJ2-2, with a weak D call TRBD2 (6 bases). Germline V gene data show CDR1 as MRHNA and CDR2 as SNTAGT. V lost 6 bases, J lost 3 bases, and 14 bases lay in between. The CDR3 runs 15 residues. CDR3 nucleotide sequence: TGTGCCAGCAGCCGGGAGATGGGGGACACCGGGGAGCTGTTTTTT. Residues: CASSREMGDTGELFF.

J is TRBJ2-2 and V is TRBV6-5, with D hard to call. V shed 0 bases and J shed 1 base, with 6 bases lying between them. This CDR3 is built from 15 residues. Germline values: CDR1 MNHEY, CDR2 SVGAGI. As DNA, the CDR3 is TGTGCCAGCAGTTACTCGATACGGAACACCGGGGAGCTGTTTTTT. The encoded protein is CASSYSIRNTGELFF.

This clonotype occurred a few times. The chain links TRBV11-2 to TRBJ2-3; D possibly corresponds to TRBD2 (5 bases). The CDR3 covers 20 residues. The ends were cut back, 0 bases at V and 2 bases at J, with 24 bases in the middle. Germline V gene lookup returns CDR1 SGHAT and CDR2 FQNNGV. CDR3 nucleotides: TGTGCCAGCAGCTTAGAGGCCATAGCGACACTAACGGTTGACACAGATACGCAGTATTTT. Amino acids: CASSLEAIATLTVDTDTQYF.

This clonotype was seen many times. The chain carries TRBV29-1 and TRBJ2-3; 7 positions match TRBD2. Germline-derived CDR1 and CDR2 are SQVTM and ANQGSEA. This CDR3 region has 14 residues. The junction had 6 bases not matched to a gene; V was cut back by 4 bases and J by 2 bases. The CDR3 loop is CSVVPSGFTDTQYF. CDR3 coding DNA: TGCAGCGTTGTTCCTAGCGGCTTCACAGATACGCAGTATTTT.

This clonotype was detected only a few times. V and J are TRBV28 and TRBJ2-3; D gene uncertain. CDR3 length equals 19 residues. Germline V lookup: CDR1 MDHEN, CDR2 SYDVKM. The V end lost 4 bases, the J end lost 2 bases, and 25 bases lay between the germline ends. The CDR3 loop reads CASSSQYFLLGLDTDTQYF. CDR3 in DNA: TGTGCCAGCAGTTCCCAATACTTTCTTCTGGGGTTGGACACAGATACGCAGTATTTT.

V usage is TRBV20-1 and J usage is TRBJ2-5, with 10 bases aligning to TRBD2. Germline V CDR1 and CDR2: DFQATT, SNEGSKA (reference sequence). V was pared by 0 bases and J by 5 bases, with 9 bases of the junction left unmatched. This CDR3 region has 16 residues. The CDR3 bases are TGCAGTGCTAGAGAGTGGTCTAGCGGGAGTCATGAGACCCAGTACTTC. It specifies CSAREWSSGSHETQYF.

There are a few counts of this clonotype. The CDR3 spells CASRRTGTVYNEQFF. CDR3 DNA sequence: TGTGCCAGCAGGCGCACAGGGACGGTCTACAATGAGCAGTTCTTC. The gene calls are TRBV6-1 and TRBJ2-1; TRBD1 is a possible D gene (6 bases). CDR3 size: 15 residues. Trimming removed 6 bases at V and 3 bases at J, with 15 bases between. From germline, CDR1 is MNHNS and CDR2 SASEGT.

This clonotype has a count of ten or more. V usage is TRBV12-3 or TRBV12-4 and J usage is TRBJ1-4, with D possibly TRBD1 on 5 matching bases. The CDR3 consists of 14 residues. V was clipped by 5 bases and J by 3 bases, with 10 bases between them. The CDR3 here is CASSDGAANEKLFF. DNA of the CDR3: TGTGCCAGCAGTGATGGGGCGGCTAATGAAAAACTGTTTTTT.

CDR3 bases: TGTGCCAGCAACTCCGGGGACAGGGCCACAGATACGCAGTATTTT. This sequence encodes CASNSGDRATDTQYF. The rearrangement uses TRBV25-1 and TRBJ2-3; 9 bases are a match to TRBD1. This CDR3 is built from 15 residues. Trimming cost V 7 bases and J 2 bases; bases outside gene matches: 7. CDR1 and CDR2 (germline): MGHDK, SYGVNS.

This clonotype occurred many times. The V call is TRBV9, the J call TRBJ2-7, with D perhaps given as TRBD1 or TRBD2 (5 bases each). The germline V gene encodes CDR1 SGDLS and CDR2 YYNGEE. Trimming left V 4 bases short and J 5 bases short, with 16 bases between. The CDR3 is made up of 14 amino acids. This CDR3 reads CASSPSVRDHEQYF. The CDR3 DNA follows: TGTGCCAGCAGCCCTTCCGTGAGGGACCACGAGCAGTACTTC. Complete variable domain (other parts from reference TRBV9 and TRBJ2-7): DSGVTQTPKHLITATGQRVTLRCSPRSGDLSVYWYQQSLDQGLQFLIQYYNGEERAKGNILERFSAQQFPDLHSELNLSSLELGDSALYFCASSPSVRDHEQYFGPGTRLTVT.

This clonotype has a handful of counts. The V and J genes are TRBV6-5 and TRBJ2-2; 9 bases are shared with TRBD2. Unmatched junction bases numbered 3, after V lost 0 bases and J lost 4 bases. The CDR3 runs 16 residues. The germline gives CDR1 MNHEY, CDR2 SVGAGI. The CDR3 DNA sequence: TGTGCCAGCAGTTACTCGCGGGAGGGCCCCACCGGGGAGCTGTTTTTT. Its protein product is CASSYSREGPTGELFF.

The sample holds a few counts of this clonotype. CDR3 residues: CSARESSSYYEQYF. CDR3 nucleotide sequence: TGCAGTGCTAGAGAATCTAGCAGTTATTACGAGCAGTACTTC. The J gene is TRBJ2-7, the V gene TRBV20-1, with D perhaps TRBD2 (5 bases). CDR3 length: 14 amino acids. Trimming left V 0 bases short and J 4 bases short, with 13 bases between. Germline V CDR1 and CDR2: DFQATT, SNEGSKA (reference sequence).

This clonotype occurred a few times. The J gene is TRBJ1-6, the V gene TRBV12-3 or TRBV12-4; 7 bases map to TRBD1. Trimming at V came to 2 bases and at J to 6 bases, leaving 7 bases not matched to a gene. This CDR3 has 16 residues. The CDR3 bases are TGTGCCAGCAGTTTACTCGACAGGGAGAGTAATTCACCCCTCCACTTT. It encodes CASSLLDRESNSPLHF.

The rearrangement uses TRBV4-1 and TRBJ2-2, with D unclear. CDR1 and CDR2 (germline): MGHRA, YSYEKL. V shed 2 bases and J shed 4 bases, with 11 bases lying between them. This CDR3 is 15 amino acids long. This CDR3 reads CASSQTWGGTGELFF. The DNA of the CDR3 is TGCGCCAGCAGCCAAACCTGGGGTGGCACCGGGGAGCTGTTTTTT.

V usage is TRBV20-1 and J usage is TRBJ2-7; D perhaps matches TRBD1 (6 bases). Trimming removed 4 bases from V and 0 bases from J, with 19 bases in between. The CDR3 has 16 residues. Germline CDR1 and CDR2: DFQATT and SNEGSKA (reference sequence). The CDR3 nucleotides read TGCAGTGCTACTACTCGCTGGGACATGAGCTCCTACGAGCAGTACTTC. The encoded protein is CSATTRWDMSSYEQYF.

The chain joins TRBV25-1 to TRBJ2-7, with D unclear. CDR1 is MGHDK, CDR2 SYGVNS, per germline. There are 11 residues in the CDR3. V was trimmed by 8 bases and J by 6 bases, leaving 11 bases between them. Here the CDR3 reads CASQFGVEQYF. The CDR3 DNA reads TGTGCCAGCCAATTTGGGGTCGAGCAGTACTTC.

The gene calls are TRBV4-2 and TRBJ2-5, with no clear D. The CDR3 sequence is 14 residues long. Germline CDR1 and CDR2: LGHNA and YNFKEQ. Trimming removed 4 bases at V and 3 bases at J, with 12 bases between. Written as DNA, the CDR3 is TGTGCCAGCAGCCCTAAAGGCGTTGAAGAGACCCAGTACTTC. Translating gives CASSPKGVEETQYF.

V is TRBV7-6 and J is TRBJ1-1; D is possibly TRBD1 (5 bases). The length of the CDR3 is 13 residues. Germline values: CDR1 SGHVS, CDR2 FNYEAQ. Trimming cost V 1 base and J 9 bases, with 12 bases left between them. The CDR3 DNA sequence: TGTGCCAGCAGCTTAGGCTCCAGGGTACAAGCTTTCTTT. It yields the protein CASSLGSRVQAFF.